These T cell receptor beta chains were read from a single sample in a study of CD8 T cells in ankylosing spondylitis. TCRdb reprocessed the 5' RACE reads via MiXCR and lists one record per CDR3 protein. The sample carries around 140,000 distinct CDR3 sequences, about 10% recorded once. Source material: blood, either unsorted or a sorted T cell fraction (not recorded which). These receptor sequences come from a female donor with ankylosing spondylitis or in good health (not recorded which). The CDR3 runs from the conserved cysteine through the conserved F or W. Each record gives: clone size, CDR3 length, J gene, V gene, D gene, CDR3 protein, CDR3 DNA. D genes are given only for firm matches. Some rows mark clone size as missing; the rest say once, few, many or name a class of expanded clone.

>many|12|TRBJ2-5|TRBV5-1|NA
CASSLEVETQYF
TGCGCCAGCAGCTTGGAGGTAGAGACCCAGTACTTC
>many|15|TRBJ1-5|TRBV28|NA
CASRGTDSTNQPQHF
TGTGCCAGCAGGGGGACGGACAGCACGAATCAGCCCCAGCATTTT
>many|15|TRBJ2-3|TRBV20-1|NA
CSVRWGGGSTDTQYF
TGCAGTGTACGGTGGGGAGGCGGGAGCACAGATACGCAGTATTTT
>many|15|TRBJ2-7|TRBV6-2/TRBV6-3|NA
CASIKLPGSSYEQYF
TGTGCCAGCATCAAATTGCCGGGGAGCTCCTACGAGCAGTACTTC
>many|14|TRBJ2-1|TRBV3-1|NA
CASSQAAVGNEQFF
TGTGCCAGCAGCCAAGCCGCCGTGGGCAATGAGCAGTTCTTC
>few|13|TRBJ1-4|TRBV7-2|NA
CASSLSANEKLFF
TGTGCCAGCAGCTTATCCGCAAATGAAAAACTGTTTTTT
>many|16|TRBJ2-1|TRBV7-9|NA
CASSFLKGGSYNEQFF
TGTGCCAGCAGCTTTCTGAAGGGAGGATCCTACAATGAGCAGTTCTTC
>many|15|TRBJ2-4|TRBV5-1|TRBD1
CASSLRTGGQNIQYF
TGCGCCAGCAGCTTAAGAACAGGGGGTCAAAACATTCAGTACTTC
>NA|16|TRBJ2-1|TRBV29-1|TRBD2
CSVTRLAGEIYNEQFF
TGCAGCGTTACCAGACTAGCGGGAGAGATCTACAATGAGCAGTTCTTC
>many|15|TRBJ2-3|TRBV20-1|TRBD2
CSAKTTSGGGPTQYF
TGCAGTGCAAAGACTACTAGCGGGGGTGGCCCAACGCAGTATTTT
>NA|13|TRBJ2-5|TRBV30|NA
CAWSVRHRETQYF
TGTGCCTGGAGTGTTAGACATCGAGAGACCCAGTACTTC
>many|15|TRBJ2-2|TRBV12-3/TRBV12-4|TRBD1
CASSLWDRGPGELFF
TGTGCCAGCAGTTTATGGGACAGGGGGCCCGGGGAGCTGTTTTTT
>many|15|TRBJ2-3|TRBV3-1|NA
CASNLRTGSGDTQYF
TGTGCCAGCAACCTGAGGACGGGGAGTGGAGATACGCAGTATTTT
>many|14|TRBJ1-6|TRBV5-1|NA
CASSPGRINSPLHF
TGCGCCAGCAGCCCGGGACGGATTAATTCACCCCTCCACTTT
>many|15|TRBJ2-1|TRBV29-1|NA
CSVEGGQTSYNEQFF
TGCAGCGTTGAGGGAGGACAGACCTCCTACAATGAGCAGTTCTTC
>NA|15|TRBJ2-3|TRBV5-5|NA
CVTTTRSRGTDTQYF
TGTGTCACGACGACGAGGAGCAGGGGCACAGATACGCAGTATTTT
>many|11|TRBJ2-2|TRBV20-1|NA
CSAPGVGELFF
TGCAGTGCCCCGGGGGTCGGGGAGCTGTTTTTT
>many|14|TRBJ2-3|TRBV3-1|NA
CASSQLVGTDTQYF
TGTGCCAGCAGCCAACTAGTTGGGACAGATACGCAGTATTTT
>few|17|TRBJ1-2|TRBV7-9|NA
CASSSAPWEVQGYGYTF
TGTGCCAGCAGCTCAGCCCCTTGGGAGGTTCAGGGCTATGGCTACACCTTC
>many|15|TRBJ1-1|TRBV7-8|TRBD1
CASSSDRVPNTEAFF
TGTGCCAGCAGCTCCGACAGGGTTCCTAACACTGAAGCTTTCTTT
>many|13|TRBJ1-1|TRBV10-3|NA
CAISEKGNTEAFF
TGTGCCATCAGTGAAAAGGGAAACACTGAAGCTTTCTTT
>many|18|TRBJ2-2|TRBV5-1|TRBD2
CASSLGLAGGKNPGELFF
TGCGCCAGCAGCTTGGGACTAGCGGGGGGCAAAAACCCCGGGGAGCTGTTTTTT
>many|14|TRBJ1-2|TRBV7-2|NA
CASSLGPTNYGYTF
TGTGCCAGCAGCTTAGGACCAACCAACTATGGCTACACCTTC
>many|13|TRBJ2-2|TRBV6-4|NA
CASSEQGTGELFF
TGTGCCAGCAGTGAGCAGGGCACCGGGGAGCTGTTTTTT
>many|15|TRBJ1-1|TRBV5-1|NA
CASSFPGQSNTEAFF
TGCGCCAGCAGCTTTCCGGGACAATCGAACACTGAAGCTTTCTTT
>many|13|TRBJ2-1|TRBV27|TRBD2
CASRASGYNEQFF
TGTGCCAGCAGGGCTAGCGGGTACAATGAGCAGTTCTTC
>many|15|TRBJ2-5|TRBV5-1|NA
CASSKETGDQETQYF
TGCGCCAGCAGCAAGGAGACAGGCGACCAAGAGACCCAGTACTTC
>many|17|TRBJ2-3|TRBV7-3|NA
CASSSALPGGGTDTQYF
TGTGCCAGCAGCTCCGCCCTTCCTGGCGGAGGCACAGATACGCAGTATTTT
>NA|16|TRBJ2-2|TRBV6-5|TRBD2
CASSYPGTRNTGELFF
TGTGCCAGCAGTTATCCCGGGACTAGAAACACCGGGGAGCTGTTTTTT
>many|16|TRBJ2-3|TRBV5-1|TRBD2
CASTPSGLAGTDTQYF
TGCGCCAGCACTCCGTCTGGACTAGCGGGCACAGATACGCAGTATTTT
>many|15|TRBJ2-7|TRBV11-2|NA
CASSPLIGRVSEQYF
TGTGCCAGCAGCCCGCTCATAGGCCGGGTCTCCGAGCAGTACTTC
>NA|14|TRBJ2-2|TRBV30|NA
CVWSGGIGTGELFF
TGTGTCTGGAGTGGGGGGATCGGCACCGGGGAGCTGTTTTTT
>many|16|TRBJ1-2|TRBV3-1|NA
CASSQYRELRRYGYTF
TGTGCCAGCAGCCAATACCGCGAACTAAGAAGGTATGGCTACACCTTC
>few|15|TRBJ2-1|TRBV5-1|TRBD1
CASSLIRDRGNEQFF
TGCGCCAGCAGCTTGATTAGGGACAGGGGGAATGAGCAGTTCTTC
>many|15|TRBJ2-3|TRBV5-1|NA
CASSLIWQPTDTQYF
TGCGCCAGCAGCTTGATTTGGCAGCCCACAGATACGCAGTATTTT
>many|12|TRBJ2-2|TRBV6-4|NA
CASSASTGELFF
TGTGCCAGCAGTGCGAGCACCGGGGAGCTGTTTTTT
>many|14|TRBJ1-2|TRBV12-3/TRBV12-4|NA
CASSPSLVMHGYTF
TGTGCCAGCAGCCCTAGCCTCGTAATGCATGGCTACACCTTC
>many|14|TRBJ1-1|TRBV5-1|NA
CASSPRAGNTEAFF
TGCGCCAGCAGCCCCAGGGCGGGAAACACTGAAGCTTTCTTT
>NA|13|TRBJ2-1|TRBV7-7|NA
CASSLGAGDEQFF
TGTGCCAGCAGCTTGGGAGCGGGCGATGAGCAGTTCTTC
>many|17|TRBJ2-3|TRBV7-8|NA
CASSPPLGGESTDTQYF
TGTGCCAGCAGCCCACCTTTAGGGGGAGAGAGCACAGATACGCAGTATTTT
>many|11|TRBJ1-1|TRBV5-5|NA
CATSVGVEAFF
TGTGCCACCTCCGTTGGGGTTGAAGCTTTCTTT
>NA|12|TRBJ1-1|TRBV2|NA
CASSDDRLEAFF
TGTGCCAGCAGTGACGACAGACTCGAAGCTTTCTTT
>NA|13|TRBJ2-7|TRBV9|NA
CASGPYGPHEQYF
TGTGCCAGCGGCCCCTATGGACCCCACGAGCAGTACTTC
>many|16|TRBJ1-5|TRBV7-2|TRBD1
CASSYMQTGGLQPQHF
TGTGCCAGCAGCTATATGCAGACAGGGGGTCTTCAGCCCCAGCATTTT
>many|14|TRBJ2-5|TRBV12-3/TRBV12-4|TRBD2
CASSLSGGRETQYF
TGTGCCAGCAGTTTGAGCGGGGGAAGGGAGACCCAGTACTTC
>few|16|TRBJ2-1|TRBV19|TRBD2
CASSIRRTSGGDEQFF
TGTGCCAGTAGTATTCGACGGACTAGCGGGGGAGATGAGCAGTTCTTC
>few|16|TRBJ2-3|TRBV20-1|TRBD2
CSAQGRLAGNTDTQYF
TGCAGTGCTCAAGGTCGGCTAGCGGGGAACACAGATACGCAGTATTTT